The next 31 T cell receptor beta chains were all read from a single sample in a study of OX40 agonist ivuxolimab in advanced cancers. The repertoire was sequenced with immunoSEQ multiplex PCR; TCRdb's copy has only in-frame clones and lacks some. This repertoire shows roughly 110,000 clones, 85% to 95% found once; its top ten account for 1.2%. The specimen was CD4+ or CD8+ T cells sorted from blood, collected in a trial of the OX40 agonist ivuxolimab. The origin of the receptors is an adult with an advanced solid tumor such as melanoma, head and neck, liver or kidney cancer.

For the CDR3, the DNA is TGTGCCAGCAGGCAAGGGGACAGGGGTGGCTACACCTTC. It yields the protein CASRQGDRGGYTF. The chain combines TRBV6-5 with TRBJ1-2, with TRBD1 identical over 10 bases. Per the germline V gene, CDR1 is MNHEY and CDR2 is SVGAGI. V was clipped by 6 bases and J by 7 bases; unmatched bases: 5. The CDR3 has 13 amino acids.

CDR3 DNA sequence: TGTGCCAGCAGCTTATACGCGGGTTACAATGAGCAGTTCTTC. It is translated as CASSLYAGYNEQFF. V usage is TRBV7-3 and J usage is TRBJ2-1; D might be TRBD2 (5 bases). Germline V CDR1 and CDR2: SGHTA, FQGTGA. V dropped 2 bases and J dropped 4 bases, with 9 bases sitting between them. CDR3 length: 14 amino acids.

The chain is built from TRBV7-9 and TRBJ2-5, with 14 bases lining up with TRBD2. From germline, CDR1 is SEHNR and CDR2 FQNEAQ (reference sequence). Unmatched junction bases numbered 1, after V lost 5 bases and J lost 5 bases. The CDR3 consists of 14 residues. In DNA, the CDR3 is TGTGCCAGCAGCAGACTAGCGGGAGGGGAGACCCAGTACTTC. This gives the protein CASSRLAGGETQYF.

Worth noting for this clone: The sample contains more than one DNA sequence encoding this CDR3. The V and J genes are TRBV6-5 and TRBJ2-3; D is unresolved. V was shortened by 0 bases and J by 0 bases, with 7 bases between the two germline ends. The CDR3 is 15 residues long. Germline values: CDR1 MNHEY, CDR2 SVGAGI. DNA of the CDR3: TGTGCCAGCAGTTACTCCGGACGGAGCACAGATACGCAGTATTTT. It specifies CASSYSGRSTDTQYF.

This chain uses TRBV21-1 with TRBJ1-1. TRBV21-1 has pseudogene status. There are 14 residues in the CDR3. The CDR3 region is CASRSRVLGTEAFF. The CDR3 nucleotides are TGTGCCAGCAGATCCCGGGTTCTCGGTACTGAAGCTTTCTTT.

V is TRBV28 and J is TRBJ2-2, with D perhaps assigned TRBD1 or TRBD2 (6 bases each). The germline CDR1 and CDR2 sequences are MDHEN and SYDVKM. Trimming removed 6 bases from V and 4 bases from J, with 18 bases in between. The CDR3 is 16 amino acids. The DNA for the CDR3 is TGTGCCAGCAGACGGAGGGGGATAGGAACCACCGGGGAGCTGTTTTTT. The encoded protein is CASRRRGIGTTGELFF.

V is TRBV5-1 and J is TRBJ1-1; a weak D match, TRBD1 (5 bases). Germline CDR1 reads SGHRS; CDR2 reads YFSETQ. Trimming removed 3 bases at V and 2 bases at J, with 17 bases between. The length of the CDR3 is 16 residues. Here the CDR3 reads CASSSIGGDSNTEAFF. The DNA of the CDR3 is TGCGCCAGCAGCTCGATCGGCGGCGACAGCAACACTGAAGCTTTCTTT. Drawing the rest from reference TRBV5-1 and TRBJ1-1, the complete variable domain is KAGVTQTPRYLIKTRGQQVTLSCSPISGHRSVSWYQQTPGQGLQFLFEYFSETQRNKGNFPGRFSGRQFSNSRSEMNVSTLELGDSALYLCASSSIGGDSNTEAFFGQGTRLTVV.

The rearrangement links TRBV15 to TRBJ2-7, with 9 bases lining up with TRBD2. J gave up 10 bases and V 4 bases, and 11 bases lay outside the gene matches. This CDR3 spans 14 amino acids. CDR1 is LNHNV and CDR2 is YYDKDF in the germline V gene (reference sequence). CDR3 residues: CATSKELAGLAQYF. CDR3 bases: TGTGCCACCAGCAAGGAACTAGCGGGTCTCGCTCAGTACTTC.

V usage is TRBV28 and J usage is TRBJ2-3, with D perhaps matching TRBD1 (7 bases). This CDR3 is built from 16 residues. Trimming shortened V by 6 bases and J by 2 bases, and 18 bases separated the two germline ends. Per germline, CDR1 MDHEN and CDR2 SYDVKM. The CDR3 sequence: CASSQSRDSPTDTQYF. The DNA of the CDR3 is TGTGCCAGCAGCCAATCGCGGGACAGCCCCACAGATACGCAGTATTTT.

The J gene is TRBJ2-3, the V gene TRBV30, with D perhaps matching TRBD2 (6 bases). The CDR3 has 17 amino acids. The germline V gene encodes CDR1 GTSNPN and CDR2 SVGIG (reference sequence). Trimming shortened V by 0 bases and J by 4 bases, and 20 bases separated the two germline ends. Here the CDR3 reads CAWSVKAAGLVSDTQYF. The DNA of the CDR3 is TGTGCCTGGAGTGTAAAGGCCGCGGGGCTAGTGTCAGATACGCAGTATTTT. Full variable domain (remainder filled in from reference TRBV30 and TRBJ2-3): SQTIHQWPATLVQPVGSPLSLECTVEGTSNPNLYWYRQAAGRGLQLLFYSVGIGQISSEVPQNLSASRPQDRQFILSSKKLLLSDSGFYLCAWSVKAAGLVSDTQYFGPGTRLTVL.

The rearrangement uses TRBV2 and TRBJ2-7; TRBD2 matches at 9 bases. Trimming removed 3 bases from V and 1 base from J; junction bases left unmatched: 4. This CDR3 is 15 amino acids long. Germline-derived CDR1 and CDR2 are SNHLY and FYNNEI. In DNA, the CDR3 is TGTGCCAGCAGTGATCCGCTAGCGGGGTCCTACGAGCAGTACTTC. Protein sequence: CASSDPLAGSYEQYF.

The chain links TRBV13 to TRBJ1-2; tentatively, D is TRBD1 (6 bases). V was cut by 0 bases and J by 6 bases, with 11 bases left in between. CDR1 and CDR2 (germline): PRHDT, FYEKMQ (reference sequence). This CDR3 has 14 residues. The CDR3 protein is CASSLGPAGDGYTF. DNA for the CDR3: TGTGCCAGCAGCTTAGGCCCGGCAGGGGATGGCTACACCTTC. Drawing the rest from reference TRBV13 and TRBJ1-2, the complete variable domain is AAGVIQSPRHLIKEKRETATLKCYPIPRHDTVYWYQQGPGQDPQFLISFYEKMQSDKGSIPDRFSAQQFSDYHSELNMSSLELGDSALYFCASSLGPAGDGYTFGSGTRLTVV.

The V gene is TRBV7-9, the J gene TRBJ1-5; 8 nucleotides agree with TRBD1. Per the germline V gene, CDR1 is SEHNR and CDR2 is FQNEAQ (reference sequence). This CDR3 contains 13 residues. Unmatched junction bases numbered 3, after V lost 5 bases and J lost 6 bases. The CDR3 region is CASSLDRAQPQHF. In DNA form, the CDR3 reads TGTGCCAGCAGCCTGGACAGGGCTCAGCCCCAGCATTTT.

The chain carries TRBV15 and TRBJ2-5; D gene ambiguous. This CDR3 contains 16 residues. V was shortened by 1 base and J by 1 base, with 13 bases between the two germline ends. Germline CDR1 LNHNV, CDR2 YYDKDF (reference sequence). CDR3 in amino acids: CATSRVGALLQETQYF. The CDR3 coding sequence is TGTGCCACCAGCAGAGTAGGAGCCCTACTCCAAGAGACCCAGTACTTC. Full variable domain (remainder filled in from reference TRBV15 and TRBJ2-5): DAMVIQNPRYQVTQFGKPVTLSCSQTLNHNVMYWYQQKSSQAPKLLFHYYDKDFNNEADTPDNFQSRRPNTSFCFLDIRSPGLGDTAMYLCATSRVGALLQETQYFGPGTRLLVL.

V is TRBV2 and J is TRBJ2-5; 10 nucleotides match TRBD1. The V gene's germline CDR1 is SNHLY and CDR2 FYNNEI. The length of the CDR3 is 15 residues. After removal of 1 base from V and 5 bases from J, the junction contained 4 bases not matched to a gene. CDR3 protein: CASSEVTGGFETQYF. CDR3 bases: TGTGCCAGCAGTGAAGTGACAGGGGGCTTCGAGACCCAGTACTTC. The full variable domain, with the rest looked up from reference TRBV2 and TRBJ2-5, is EPEVTQTPSHQVTQMGQEVILRCVPISNHLYFYWYRQILGQKVEFLVSFYNNEISEKSEIFDDQFSVERPDGSNFTLKIRSTKLEDSAMYFCASSEVTGGFETQYFGPGTRLLVL.

In nucleotides, the CDR3 is TGTGCCAGCAGCTTTTCCCAGGACGGTGGCTACACCTTC. Protein product: CASSFSQDGGYTF. V gene TRBV7-2 combines with J gene TRBJ1-2; no clear D gene. This CDR3 spans 13 amino acids. Germline lookup yields CDR1 SGHTA and CDR2 FQGNSA. Trimming left V 3 bases short and J 7 bases short, with 12 bases between. Full variable domain (missing parts from reference TRBV7-2 and TRBJ1-2): GAGVSQSPSNKVTEKGKDVELRCDPISGHTALYWYRQSLGQGLEFLIYFQGNSAPDKSGLPSDRFSAERTGGSVSTLTIQRTQQEDSAVYLCASSFSQDGGYTFGSGTRLTVV.

The count of this clone is one. The rearrangement uses TRBV7-2 and TRBJ2-2, with a possible D match to TRBD2 (5 bases). Germline values: CDR1 SGHTA, CDR2 FQGNSA. The CDR3 sequence is 17 residues long. V lost 1 base to trimming and J lost 4 bases, with 16 bases between them. This CDR3 is CASSLGRGSIGTGELFF. The CDR3 DNA sequence: TGTGCCAGCAGCTTAGGAAGAGGGAGTATTGGCACCGGGGAGCTGTTTTTT.

This clone was observed a single time. The gene calls are TRBV27 and TRBJ2-3, with a possible D match to TRBD2 (5 bases). Per the germline V gene, CDR1 is MNHEY and CDR2 is SMNVEV (reference sequence). This CDR3 is built from 14 residues. V gave up 2 bases and J gave up 4 bases, with 10 bases separating them. CDR3 residues: CASSLRGPADTQYF. CDR3 bases: TGTGCCAGCAGTTTACGGGGTCCCGCAGATACGCAGTATTTT.

This rearrangement joins TRBV18 to TRBJ1-1; D not certain. Trimming removed 0 bases from V and 3 bases from J, with 17 bases in between. The CDR3 is made up of 17 amino acids. Germline assignment: CDR1 KGHSH and CDR2 LQKENI. The CDR3 nucleotides are TGTGCCAGCTCACCACCGGGGTCAGCCCCGTGGGACACTGAAGCTTTCTTT. It yields the protein CASSPPGSAPWDTEAFF.

The gene calls are TRBV4-2 and TRBJ2-6; no definite D call. Trimming stripped 0 bases from V and 2 bases from J, with 14 bases between. CDR1 is LGHNA and CDR2 is YNFKEQ in the germline V gene. The CDR3 totals 18 residues. The CDR3 region is CASSQDLAGRAGANVLTF. CDR3 nucleotides: TGTGCCAGCAGCCAAGATCTGGCAGGTCGTGCTGGGGCCAACGTCCTGACTTTC.

This clone has a single count. This chain joins TRBV19 and TRBJ2-5; D possibly matches TRBD1 or TRBD2 (5 bases each). This CDR3 has 14 amino acids. Germline CDR1 is LNHDA and CDR2 is SQIVND (reference sequence). Trimming pared 5 bases from V and 7 bases from J, leaving 17 bases between. As DNA, the CDR3 is TGTGCCAGTAGTCCCCCGGGTGGGACCCGGACCCAGTACTTC. Its translation is CASSPPGGTRTQYF.

This clone showed up just once. The gene calls are TRBV19 and TRBJ1-3, with TRBD1 as a possible D gene (5 bases). Germline V gene data show CDR1 as LNHDA and CDR2 as SQIVND (reference sequence). The V gene lost 7 bases and the J gene lost 0 bases, with 10 bases spanning the gap. CDR3 length: 14 amino acids. CDR3 in DNA: TGTGCCAGTACGGGGACTGACTCTGGAAACACCATATATTTT. It codes for CASTGTDSGNTIYF.

The gene calls are TRBV21-1 and TRBJ2-2. TRBV21-1 is marked as a pseudogene. This CDR3 has 12 residues. The DNA for the CDR3 is TGTGCCAGCAGCATGCCGCCCGGGGAGCTGTTTTTT. Translation: CASSMPPGELFF.

The CDR3 loop reads CASRAPGAATEAFF. Here the CDR3 DNA reads TGTGCCAGCCGGGCGCCGGGGGCAGCCACTGAAGCTTTCTTT. The chain has TRBV7-6 and TRBJ1-1; a possible D gene is TRBD1 (6 bases). The V and J ends lost 8 bases and 4 bases respectively, with 17 bases between them. The CDR3 is 14 amino acids. Germline loops: CDR1 SGHVS, CDR2 FNYEAQ.

The count of this clone is one. The chain has TRBV4-1 and TRBJ1-2; a possible D gene is TRBD1 (6 bases). The CDR3 is 17 residues long. Per germline, CDR1 MGHRA and CDR2 YSYEKL. Trimming cost V 4 bases and J 1 base, with 19 bases left between them. The CDR3 DNA reads as TGCGCCAGCAGCCCATGGGGGCTACAGGGCCTTAACTATGGCTACACCTTC. This encodes CASSPWGLQGLNYGYTF.

This chain uses TRBV5-1 with TRBJ2-1; 7 bases match TRBD1. The CDR3 runs 17 residues. From germline, CDR1 is SGHRS and CDR2 YFSETQ. V lost 0 bases, J lost 10 bases, and 16 bases stayed unmatched. CDR3 amino acids: CASSLVQGEPKQGEQFF. The CDR3 nucleotides are TGCGCCAGCAGCTTGGTTCAGGGGGAGCCTAAACAGGGGGAGCAGTTCTTC.

The gene calls are TRBV18 and TRBJ2-7; D remains unclear. The CDR3 is 13 amino acids. V gave up 0 bases and J gave up 4 bases, with 7 bases separating them. CDR1 and CDR2 (germline): KGHSH, LQKENI. CDR3 protein: CASSPPGVYEQYF. In DNA form, the CDR3 reads TGTGCCAGCTCACCACCGGGCGTGTACGAGCAGTACTTC. Full variable domain (outside the CDR3, taken from reference TRBV18 and TRBJ2-7): NAGVMQNPRHLVRRRGQEARLRCSPMKGHSHVYWYRQLPEEGLKFMVYLQKENIIDESGMPKERFSAEFPKEGPSILRIQQVVRGDSAAYFCASSPPGVYEQYFGPGTRLTVT.

The chain couples TRBV28 to TRBJ2-7; D is unclear. Germline CDR1 reads MDHEN; CDR2 reads SYDVKM. V lost 2 bases, J lost 6 bases, and 5 bases lay in between. The CDR3 has 11 residues. CDR3 coding DNA: TGTGCCAGCAGTTTACGGGCCGAGCAGTACTTC. Its protein is CASSLRAEQYF.

CDR3 sequence reads: CASSVDPNTGELFF. CDR3 in DNA: TGTGCCAGCAGCGTAGACCCGAACACCGGGGAGCTGTTTTTT. The chain is built from TRBV9 and TRBJ2-2; D uncertain. V lost 0 bases to trimming and J lost 0 bases, with 3 bases between them. The CDR3 length is 14 residues. CDR1 is SGDLS and CDR2 is YYNGEE in the germline V gene.

This chain connects TRBV27 to TRBJ1-1, with TRBD1 identical over 7 bases. The CDR3 is 13 amino acids. V gave up 10 bases and J gave up 5 bases; unmatched junction bases: 10. The germline V gene has CDR1 MNHEY and CDR2 SMNVEV (reference sequence). The CDR3: CATSRTGLTEAFF. The CDR3 DNA is TGTGCCACCTCCCGGACAGGCCTGACTGAAGCTTTCTTT.

The gene calls are TRBV28 and TRBJ2-7; TRBD1 might be the D (6 bases). CDR1 MDHEN and CDR2 SYDVKM come from the germline V gene. V was pared by 8 bases and J by 0 bases, with 14 bases between. The CDR3 is 14 amino acids. This CDR3 is CASGLTGYSYEQYF. The CDR3 DNA reads as TGTGCCAGCGGGTTGACAGGCTACTCCTACGAGCAGTACTTC.